A selection of T cell receptor beta chains follows, all from one sample in a study of T cell responses to AZD1222 COVID-19 vaccine. Measured with immunoSEQ multiplex PCR; TCRdb has only the in-frame clones, and not every one. The profile shows roughly 130,000 clones, around 94% of them singletons. The sequences come from peripheral blood, collected on day 0 of AZD1222 vaccination. The receptors originated from an adult in good health. The CDR3 runs from the conserved cysteine through the conserved F or W. D genes are given only for firm matches. Where a row states a size, it is once, few, many or the class of an expanded clone; other rows omit it.

>NA|NA|TRBV5-1|TRBJ1-4
CASSLARNNEKLFF
TGCGCCAGCAGCTTGGCCAGGAATAATGAAAAACTGTTTTTT
>NA|NA|TRBV24-1|TRBJ1-2
CATSDLERNYGYTF
TGTGCCACCAGTGATTTGGAAAGAAACTATGGCTACACCTTC
>NA|NA|TRBV23-1|TRBJ1-2
CASKNRGGLNYGYTF
TGCGCCAGCAAAAATCGGGGGGGGCTTAACTATGGCTACACCTTC
>NA|NA|TRBV9|TRBJ2-2
CASSVAAGLRSNTGELFF
TGTGCCAGCAGCGTAGCGGCGGGTCTCAGATCGAACACCGGGGAGCTGTTTTTT
>NA|once|TRBV27|TRBJ1-1
CASSIPGVTEAFF
TGTGCCAGCAGTATTCCAGGGGTGACTGAAGCTTTCTTT
>NA|NA|TRBV18|TRBJ1-4
CASSPPRAGETNEKLFF
TGTGCCAGCTCACCTCCTAGGGCGGGGGAGACTAATGAAAAACTGTTTTTT
>TRBD1|NA|TRBV7-8|TRBJ1-2
CASSMLGRTGTFYGYTF
TGTGCCAGCAGCATGCTCGGAAGGACAGGGACATTCTATGGCTACACCTTC
>NA|NA|TRBV27|TRBJ1-5
CASSLQGRGQPQHF
TGTGCCAGCAGCCTTCAGGGGAGGGGGCAGCCCCAGCATTTT
>TRBD1|few|TRBV4-1|TRBJ1-2
CASSQARTGLRGYTF
TGCGCCAGCAGCCAAGCCCGGACAGGGTTGCGGGGCTACACCTTC
>TRBD1|NA|TRBV12-3/TRBV12-4|TRBJ1-2
CASRQGYGYTF
TGTGCCAGTCGACAGGGATACGGCTACACCTTC
>TRBD2|NA|TRBV15|TRBJ2-1
CATSRGFSGSYNEQFF
TGTGCCACCAGCAGAGGGTTTAGCGGGAGCTACAATGAGCAGTTCTTC
>NA|NA|TRBV27|TRBJ2-7
CASSLGGVQDEQYF
TGTGCCAGCAGTTTGGGCGGGGTTCAGGACGAGCAGTACTTC
>NA|NA|TRBV11-2|TRBJ2-7
CASSPSKQVYEQYF
TGTGCCAGCAGCCCGAGCAAACAGGTCTACGAGCAGTACTTC
>NA|NA|TRBV2|TRBJ1-1
CASSYWEEQEAFF
TGTGCCAGCAGTTATTGGGAAGAGCAAGAAGCTTTCTTT
>NA|once|TRBV28|TRBJ1-2
CASSFPSFGYTF
TGTGCCAGCAGTTTCCCCAGTTTTGGCTACACCTTC
>TRBD1|NA|TRBV11-2|TRBJ1-6
CASSFQGDYNSPLHF
TGTGCCAGCAGCTTTCAGGGGGATTATAATTCACCCCTCCACTTT
>NA|NA|TRBV9|TRBJ1-1
CASGGRRRSMNTEAFF
TGTGCCAGCGGGGGGCGACGAAGGTCCATGAACACTGAAGCTTTCTTT
>NA|NA|TRBV27|TRBJ1-1
CAGGKAFF
TGTGCCGGGGGAAAAGCTTTCTTT
>NA|few|TRBV20-1|TRBJ1-2
CSARDEGGYTF
TGCAGTGCTAGAGATGAGGGGGGCTACACCTTC
>NA|NA|TRBV28|TRBJ1-1
CASWTRDTEAFF
TGTGCCAGTTGGACCCGGGATACTGAAGCTTTCTTT
>TRBD1|NA|TRBV7-9|TRBJ2-4
CASSDGTGENIQYF
TGTGCCAGCAGCGACGGGACAGGGGAAAACATTCAGTACTTC
>NA|NA|TRBV18|TRBJ2-1
CASSTPNTYNEQFF
TGTGCCAGCTCAACCCCTAATACCTACAATGAGCAGTTCTTC
>NA|once|TRBV19|TRBJ1-1
CASRGQVNTEAFF
TGTGCCAGTAGGGGGCAGGTGAACACTGAAGCTTTCTTT
>NA|NA|TRBV6-5|TRBJ1-1
CASSYSTGATEAFF
TGTGCCAGCAGTTACTCGACCGGGGCCACTGAAGCTTTCTTT
>NA|NA|TRBV6-5|TRBJ2-2
CASSIQGANTGELFF
TGTGCCAGCAGTATACAAGGCGCGAACACCGGGGAGCTGTTTTTT
>NA|NA|TRBV7-2|TRBJ2-1
CASSWDGADHNEQFF
TGTGCCAGCAGCTGGGACGGAGCCGACCACAATGAGCAGTTCTTC
>NA|NA|TRBV2|TRBJ2-7
CASSDIVHGIYEQYF
TGTGCCAGCAGTGACATCGTACACGGCATCTACGAGCAGTACTTC
>TRBD1|NA|TRBV2|TRBJ1-5
CASSNWQGGDNQPQHF
TGTGCCAGCAGTAATTGGCAGGGGGGTGACAATCAGCCCCAGCATTTT
>NA|NA|TRBV6-5|TRBJ2-5
CASNMDRQETQYF
TGTGCCAGCAACATGGACAGACAAGAGACCCAGTACTTC
>NA|NA|TRBV6-1|TRBJ1-5
CASSADFEPSGNQPQHF
TGTGCCAGCAGTGCTGACTTCGAGCCCTCTGGCAATCAGCCCCAGCATTTT
>NA|NA|TRBV12-3/TRBV12-4|TRBJ2-3
CASSSREDTQYF
TGTGCCAGCAGTTCTCGGGAGGATACGCAGTATTTT
>NA|once|TRBV15|TRBJ1-3
CATSRDGGRDTIYF
TGTGCCACCAGCAGAGACGGGGGCCGTGACACCATATATTTT
>NA|NA|TRBV5-1|TRBJ2-1
CASSLVGEAYNEQFF
TGCGCCAGCAGCTTAGTGGGAGAAGCCTACAATGAGCAGTTCTTC
>TRBD1|NA|TRBV11-3|TRBJ2-1
CASSLETGWGEQFF
TGTGCCAGCAGCTTAGAGACAGGGTGGGGTGAGCAGTTCTTC
>TRBD1|NA|TRBV4-2|TRBJ1-5
CASSKGLGTGDQPQHF
TGTGCCAGCAGCAAAGGTCTCGGGACAGGGGATCAGCCCCAGCATTTT
>TRBD1|few|TRBV7-9|TRBJ1-2
CASSPTGGYGYTF
TGTGCCAGCAGCCCGACAGGGGGCTATGGCTACACCTTC
>NA|NA|TRBV9|TRBJ2-7
CASSVSSVPSYEQYF
TGTGCCAGCAGCGTGTCTAGCGTTCCCTCCTACGAGCAGTACTTC
>NA|NA|TRBV25-1|TRBJ1-1
CASSARAFPPTEAFF
TGTGCCAGCAGCGCCAGGGCCTTCCCGCCGACTGAAGCTTTCTTT
>NA|NA|TRBV19|TRBJ2-2
CASSMQGKAGELFF
TGTGCCAGTAGTATGCAGGGAAAGGCCGGGGAGCTGTTTTTT
>NA|once|TRBV9|TRBJ2-7
CASSVEVRGEQYF
TGTGCCAGCAGCGTAGAGGTTAGAGGGGAGCAGTACTTC
>NA|NA|TRBV6-1|TRBJ1-1
CASSGEANTEAFF
TGTGCCAGCAGCGGCGAGGCGAACACTGAAGCTTTCTTT
>TRBD1|once|TRBV30|TRBJ2-3
CAWGTGGPTDTQYF
TGTGCCTGGGGGACAGGGGGCCCCACAGATACGCAGTATTTT
>NA|NA|TRBV6-2/TRBV6-3|TRBJ1-6
CASSRTGTNSPLHF
TGTGCCAGCAGTCGGACTGGGACAAATTCACCCCTCCACTTT
>TRBD2|NA|TRBV28|TRBJ2-7
CASSGGGWNEQYF
TGTGCCAGCTCCGGCGGGGGGTGGAACGAGCAGTACTTC
>NA|NA|TRBV5-4|TRBJ1-2
CASSPAVATYYGYTF
TGTGCCAGCAGCCCCGCGGTTGCCACCTACTATGGCTACACCTTC
>TRBD1|NA|TRBV5-1|TRBJ2-3
CASDTLSYTGAVTDTQYF
TGCGCCAGCGACACCTTATCTTATACAGGGGCGGTCACAGATACGCAGTATTTT
>TRBD2|NA|TRBV27|TRBJ2-1
CASSLSVEFIASGRVPYNEQFF
TGTGCCAGCAGTTTAAGCGTAGAGTTTATAGCTAGCGGGAGGGTACCTTACAATGAGCAGTTCTTC
>NA|once|TRBV21-1|TRBJ2-6
CASSSNGRLAGYIPTGANVLTF
TGTGCCAGCAGCAGTAACGGTAGACTAGCGGGATACATCCCAACTGGGGCCAACGTCCTGACTTTC
>NA|NA|TRBV12-5|TRBJ2-7
CASGFQGSRDEQYF
TGTGCTAGTGGTTTCCAGGGATCGCGTGACGAGCAGTACTTC